The 30 T cell receptor beta chains below were found in one sample sequenced in a study of early T cells in non-severe SARS-CoV-2 infection. TCRdb recomputed calls from the 5' RACE reads with MiXCR, one row per CDR3 protein. The top ten hold approximately 5.1% of the sample, which has 80,000 to 95,000 distinct CDR3 sequences, about 15% seen once. The sequenced sample was whole blood, obtained at baseline. These receptors were taken from an adult who was a healthcare worker with PCR-confirmed SARS-CoV-2 infection or an uninfected control (not recorded which).

This clonotype showed up just a few times. The chain employs TRBV18 and TRBJ2-5; D gene unclear. CDR1 KGHSH and CDR2 LQKENI come from the germline V gene. The CDR3 has 13 amino acids. Trimming took off 3 bases at V and 0 bases at J, with 5 bases between the two ends. CDR3 in amino acids: CASSPGYQETQYF. The CDR3, as DNA: TGTGCCAGCTCACCTGGCTACCAAGAGACCCAGTACTTC.

The sample holds a few counts of this clonotype. This chain uses TRBV20-1 with TRBJ1-1, with a possible D match to TRBD1 (5 bases). Deletions cut 4 bases from V and 6 bases from J, with 6 bases between. CDR3 size: 10 residues. The V gene's germline CDR1 is DFQATT and CDR2 SNEGSKA (reference sequence). The CDR3 nucleotides read TGCAGTGCTAAGACAGCTGAAGCTTTCTTT. Protein sequence: CSAKTAEAFF.

There are many counts of this clonotype. The chain recombines TRBV2 with TRBJ2-1, with 9 positions matching TRBD2. Germline CDR1 SNHLY, CDR2 FYNNEI. Trimming took 7 bases from V and 6 from J; bases not matched to a gene: 4. The CDR3 consists of 13 residues. CDR3 coding DNA: TGTGCCAGCATGGCTAGCGGGATCAATGAGCAGTTCTTC. Protein: CASMASGINEQFF.

The chain uses TRBV7-6 and TRBJ2-7, with 7 positions matching TRBD1. Germline V gene data show CDR1 as SGHVS and CDR2 as FNYEAQ. V was pared by 0 bases and J by 7 bases, with 3 bases of the junction left unmatched. This CDR3 comprises 13 residues. In DNA, the CDR3 is TGTGCCAGCAGCTTAGCGAACAGGGGAGAGCAGTACTTC. Translated, it gives CASSLANRGEQYF.

This clonotype was recorded a few times. The chain employs TRBV12-3 or TRBV12-4 and TRBJ2-4, with unresolved D. The CDR3 has 16 residues. Trimming left V 6 bases short and J 6 bases short, with 21 bases between. The CDR3 coding sequence is TGTGCCAGCAGCTCCCTGTCAGGCCAAACAAGAAACATTCAGTACTTC. This translates into CASSSLSGQTRNIQYF.

At least ten counts were recorded for this clonotype. The gene calls are TRBV6-5 and TRBJ1-6; weak D call: TRBD1 (6 bases). Trimming stripped 2 bases from V and 3 bases from J, with 11 bases between. CDR1 and CDR2 (germline): MNHEY, SVGAGI. There are 16 residues in the CDR3. CDR3 coding DNA: TGTGCCAGCAGTTACGGGACAAACCTCTATAATTCACCCCTCCACTTT. Encoded protein: CASSYGTNLYNSPLHF.

This sequence joins TRBV7-2 and TRBJ2-2; 7 nucleotides line up with TRBD1. Germline CDR1 SGHTA, CDR2 FQGNSA. There are 15 residues in the CDR3. Trimming took 2 bases from V and 4 from J; bases not matched to a gene: 4. CDR3 protein: CASSLSAGGTGELFF. CDR3 bases: TGTGCCAGCAGCTTATCCGCAGGGGGCACCGGGGAGCTGTTTTTT.

This chain connects TRBV6-5 to TRBJ2-1; 10 bases fit TRBD2. Germline V gene data show CDR1 as MNHEY and CDR2 as SVGAGI. The CDR3 loop spans 14 amino acids. The V and J ends lost 5 bases and 9 bases, in that order; junction bases with no gene match: 7. As DNA, the CDR3 is TGTGCCAGCAGTGCAGCGGGAGGGCGAACTGAGCAGTTCTTC. This sequence encodes CASSAAGGRTEQFF.

The chain recombines TRBV6-1 with TRBJ2-2; D call uncertain. This CDR3 comprises 13 residues. Germline V gives CDR1 MNHNS, CDR2 SASEGT. Trimming removed 4 bases from V and 4 bases from J, with 7 bases in between. In DNA form, the CDR3 reads TGTGCCAGCAGTGTAGGGTTCACCGGGGAGCTGTTTTTT. Protein sequence: CASSVGFTGELFF.

This clonotype was detected many times. The V gene is TRBV2, the J gene TRBJ2-5; TRBD2 matches at 12 bases. Germline loops: CDR1 SNHLY, CDR2 FYNNEI. The CDR3 covers 13 residues. V was pared by 10 bases and J by 2 bases, with 2 bases of the junction left unmatched. DNA of the CDR3: TGTGCCACTGGGACTAGCGGGCAAGAGACCCAGTACTTC. Its protein product is CATGTSGQETQYF.

The chain is built from TRBV10-3 and TRBJ1-1; tentative D call: TRBD1 (5 bases). The CDR3 loop spans 13 amino acids. V dropped 11 bases and J dropped 1 base, with 14 bases sitting between them. In germline, CDR1 is ENHRY, CDR2 SYGVKD. The CDR3 loop is CALKKGPNTEAFF. For the CDR3, the DNA is TGTGCCCTTAAAAAGGGGCCGAACACTGAAGCTTTCTTT.

The chain recombines TRBV7-9 with TRBJ2-3, with D uncertain. The V and J ends lost 2 bases and 7 bases respectively, with 4 bases between them. In germline, CDR1 is SEHNR, CDR2 FQNEAQ (reference sequence). The CDR3 contains 11 residues. CDR3 in amino acids: CASSLTYTQYF. The CDR3 DNA reads TGTGCCAGCAGCTTAACCTATACGCAGTATTTT.

This clonotype was observed at least ten times. V usage is TRBV7-8 and J usage is TRBJ2-5; D gene ambiguous. The CDR3 contains 11 residues. V shed 5 bases and J shed 3 bases, with 4 bases lying between them. The germline V gene encodes CDR1 SGHVS and CDR2 FQNEAQ. The CDR3: CASSRKETQYF. DNA of the CDR3: TGTGCCAGCAGCCGAAAAGAGACCCAGTACTTC.

This clonotype was seen only a few times. The chain is built from TRBV6-6 and TRBJ2-4; D might be TRBD2 (6 bases). CDR3 size: 13 residues. Deletions cut 7 bases from V and 7 bases from J, with 14 bases between. In germline, CDR1 is MNHNY, CDR2 SVGAGI (reference sequence). CDR3: CASMGGGGNIQYF. CDR3 coding DNA: TGTGCCAGCATGGGAGGAGGAGGGAACATTCAGTACTTC.

The chain is built from TRBV4-1 and TRBJ2-7, with 8 bases that match TRBD1. This CDR3 spans 15 amino acids. V lost 1 base, J lost 4 bases, and 6 bases stayed unmatched. Germline V CDR1 and CDR2: MGHRA, YSYEKL. The CDR3 coding sequence is TGCGCCAGCAGCCAAGCAGGGGGCGGTCAATACGAGCAGTACTTC. It translates to CASSQAGGGQYEQYF.

This clonotype was counted a few times. The chain employs TRBV6-5 and TRBJ1-5; possible D gene TRBD1, 6 bases. The CDR3 contains 13 residues. CDR1 MNHEY and CDR2 SVGAGI come from the germline V gene. V was shortened by 2 bases and J by 8 bases, with 10 bases between the two germline ends. The CDR3 region is CASSYGHREPQHF. In DNA, the CDR3 is TGTGCCAGCAGTTACGGACACAGGGAGCCCCAGCATTTT.

This clonotype appeared many times. This rearrangement joins TRBV20-1 to TRBJ2-7, with D perhaps TRBD2 (6 bases). The length of the CDR3 is 12 residues. Deletions cut 4 bases from V and 0 bases from J, with 7 bases between. Germline CDR1 and CDR2: DFQATT and SNEGSKA (reference sequence). CDR3 nucleotides: TGCAGTGCTAAGGACTACTCCTACGAGCAGTACTTC. It translates to CSAKDYSYEQYF.

This rearrangement joins TRBV28 to TRBJ2-7; D ambiguous. Germline CDR1 is MDHEN and CDR2 is SYDVKM. Trimming shortened V by 3 bases and J by 7 bases, and 10 bases separated the two germline ends. This CDR3 has 12 residues. The CDR3 loop reads CASSFSGREQYF. In nucleotides, the CDR3 is TGTGCCAGCAGTTTCTCCGGCAGGGAGCAGTACTTC.

This clonotype was found a few times. The chain uses TRBV11-2 and TRBJ2-7, with a weak D call TRBD2 (7 bases). Germline V gives CDR1 SGHAT, CDR2 FQNNGV. V was shortened by 4 bases and J by 5 bases, with 18 bases between the two germline ends. This CDR3 contains 15 residues. DNA for the CDR3: TGTGCCAGCAGCTCCTCTCGGGGGGCGTTGAACGAGCAGTACTTC. It translates to CASSSSRGALNEQYF.

V is TRBV21-1 and J is TRBJ2-7; the table calls TRBD1, which could not be checked here. TRBV21-1 is designated a pseudogene. The CDR3 has 15 amino acids. CDR3: CASSKEGGGIYEQYF. CDR3 coding DNA: TGTGCCAGCAGCAAAGAGGGGGGAGGTATCTACGAGCAGTACTTC.

This clonotype was observed many times. V usage is TRBV7-8 and J usage is TRBJ1-5; 7 bases map to TRBD1. CDR1 and CDR2 from the germline V gene are SGHVS and FQNEAQ. The CDR3 totals 14 residues. After removal of 5 bases from V and 9 bases from J, the junction contained 10 bases not matched to a gene. CDR3 residues: CASSLERGRTPQHF. DNA of the CDR3: TGTGCCAGCAGCCTAGAGAGGGGGCGGACGCCCCAGCATTTT.

This clonotype was counted between two and nine times. The V call is TRBV6-4, the J call TRBJ2-1, with D possibly being TRBD1 (9 bases). Germline V lookup: CDR1 MRHNA, CDR2 SNTAGT. V was clipped by 6 bases and J by 7 bases, with 19 bases between them. The CDR3 contains 15 residues. The CDR3 DNA follows: TGTGCCAGCAGCGAACAGGGGGCTAGCGGGAATGAGCAGTTCTTC. It translates to CASSEQGASGNEQFF.

This clonotype came up many times. The CDR3 is CATSGAGSDEREQFF. For the CDR3, the DNA is TGTGCCACCAGTGGTGCGGGCTCGGATGAGCGTGAGCAGTTCTTC. The genes are TRBV24-1 and TRBJ2-1; TRBD2 is a possible D gene (5 bases). Germline CDR1 and CDR2: KGHDR and SFDVKD. The CDR3 runs to 15 residues. V was shortened by 5 bases and J by 9 bases, with 19 bases between the two germline ends.

This clonotype has a handful of counts. The V call is TRBV4-1, the J call TRBJ1-6; D is ambiguous. The length of the CDR3 is 12 residues. V was pared by 3 bases and J by 12 bases, with 9 bases between. The germline gives CDR1 MGHRA, CDR2 YSYEKL. Here the CDR3 DNA reads TGCGCCAGCAGCCAGCTCGAGGAACCCCTCCACTTT. Translating gives CASSQLEEPLHF.

V gene TRBV28 combines with J gene TRBJ2-7, with 8 bases fitting TRBD1. The CDR3 extends over 15 amino acids. J was trimmed by 4 bases and V by 5 bases; bases with no gene match: 10. Per germline, CDR1 MDHEN and CDR2 SYDVKM. CDR3 in amino acids: CASSGFGQGGYEQYF. Written as DNA, the CDR3 is TGTGCCAGCAGTGGCTTCGGACAGGGCGGGTACGAGCAGTACTTC. Variable domain in full (rest from reference TRBV28 and TRBJ2-7): DVKVTQSSRYLVKRTGEKVFLECVQDMDHENMFWYRQDPGLGLRLIYFSYDVKMKEKGDIPEGYSVSREKKERFSLILESASTNQTSMYLCASSGFGQGGYEQYFGPGTRLTVT.

CDR3 amino acids: CASSYTTGVNEQFF. The CDR3 DNA reads as TGTGCCAGCAGTTACACCACTGGGGTTAATGAGCAGTTCTTC. The chain combines TRBV6-5 with TRBJ2-1; no clear D gene. This CDR3 contains 14 residues. V was clipped by 2 bases and J by 7 bases, with 12 bases between them. CDR1 is MNHEY and CDR2 is SVGAGI in the germline V gene.

J is TRBJ2-3 and V is TRBV6-1; D may be TRBD2 (5 bases). The CDR3 spans 15 residues. CDR1 MNHNS and CDR2 SASEGT come from the germline V gene. The V end was cut by 0 bases, the J end by 6 bases, with 13 bases between. DNA for the CDR3: TGTGCCAGCAGTGAAGCGATTGCGGGCCGGGATACGCAGTATTTT. Encoded protein: CASSEAIAGRDTQYF.

The V call is TRBV11-2, the J call TRBJ2-4; weak D call: TRBD1 (5 bases). The V gene's germline CDR1 is SGHAT and CDR2 FQNNGV. This CDR3 spans 14 amino acids. Trimming removed 2 bases from V and 7 bases from J, with 12 bases in between. The CDR3 DNA sequence: TGTGCCAGCAGCTTATCTGGGGCGGTTAACATTCAGTACTTC. Residues: CASSLSGAVNIQYF. The variable domain in full, completed from reference TRBV11-2 and TRBJ2-4, reads EAGVAQSPRYKIIEKRQSVAFWCNPISGHATLYWYQQILGQGPKLLIQFQNNGVVDDSQLPKDRFSAERLKGVDSTLKIQPAKLEDSAVYLCASSLSGAVNIQYFGAGTRLSVL.

In its sample, this clonotype was seen many times. CDR3 loop: CASSFQGEQYF. The CDR3 DNA sequence: TGTGCCAGCAGTTTTCAGGGAGAGCAGTACTTC. V gene TRBV12-3 or TRBV12-4 combines with J gene TRBJ2-7; a weak D match, TRBD1 (5 bases). V shed 3 bases and J shed 7 bases, with 7 bases lying between them. CDR3 length: 11 residues.

This clonotype was counted a few times. CDR3 sequence (DNA): TGTGCCAGCAGTGCTACGGGACTAGCGGGCCATGTTCAGTACTTC. Its protein product is CASSATGLAGHVQYF. This chain links TRBV2 with TRBJ2-4, with 12 positions matching TRBD2. From germline, CDR1 is SNHLY and CDR2 FYNNEI. The CDR3 covers 15 residues. Unmatched junction bases numbered 9, after V lost 4 bases and J lost 11 bases. The full variable domain, in which reference TRBV2 and TRBJ2-4 provide the parts outside the CDR3, is EPEVTQTPSHQVTQMGQEVILRCVPISNHLYFYWYRQILGQKVEFLVSFYNNEISEKSEIFDDQFSVERPDGSNFTLKIRSTKLEDSAMYFCASSATGLAGHVQYFGAGTRLSVL.